This T cell receptor (beta chain) was profiled in a study of PD-1 blockade in classical Hodgkin lymphoma. The assay was immunoSEQ multiplex PCR, and TCRdb's table has in-frame clones only and misses some. This sample has around 45,000 clones; 60% to 85% occur once, and the top ten carry less than 4%. There are 13 residues in the CDR3. Germline CDR1 is SQVTM and CDR2 is ANQGSEA. The V gene end was trimmed by 4 bases and the J gene end by 7 bases; junction bases not matched to a gene: 5. On this clone itself: The antigen remains unidentified.

Brentuximab vedotin exposure varied, and every patient relapsed after autologous stem cell transplantation. Classification of best responses gave complete response, partial response or progressive disease. Findings and limits, study-wide: Similar baseline diversity was found in complete responders and newly diagnosed patients. Patients who began taking nivolumab under 1 year after ASCT were left out. Only CD4+ TCR diversity, not CD8+, had risen significantly by C4D1.

The source is a human donor with classical Hodgkin lymphoma. The V and J genes are TRBV29-1 and TRBJ2-1; 9 bases line up with TRBD2. Specimen: peripheral blood mononuclear cells (PBMCs), collected at baseline. CDR3 DNA: TGCAGCGTTGTAGGGCTAGCGGGGAATGAGCAGTTCTTC. It codes for CSVVGLAGNEQFF.